These T cell receptor beta chains were read from a single sample in a study of T cell responses to AZD1222 COVID-19 vaccine. Clones were sequenced by immunoSEQ multiplex PCR, and TCRdb holds only the in-frame ones, with some missing. Of some 150,000 clones in the sample, 92% were seen once. The sequencing here drew on peripheral blood, taken on day 0 of AZD1222 vaccination. The receptors stem from an adult in good health. The CDR3 runs from the conserved cysteine through the conserved F or W. The D gene is left open where the match is weak. Some rows have no size entry. The others give once, few or many, or a class for an expanded clone.

size: -; V: TRBV20-1; length: 11; D: -; J: TRBJ2-3; DNA: TGCAGTGCTAGAGTTGAAGATACGCAGTATTTT; CDR3: CSARVEDTQYF
size: -; V: TRBV19; length: 13; D: -; J: TRBJ1-2; DNA: TGTGCCAGTAGGGTCAGTCCTAACTATGGCTACACCTTC; CDR3: CASRVSPNYGYTF
size: -; V: TRBV10-3; length: 17; D: -; J: TRBJ2-6; DNA: TGTGCCATCAGTGAGTCCGGGCCTCGACCTGGGGCCAACGTCCTGACTTTC; CDR3: CAISESGPRPGANVLTF
size: once; V: TRBV10-3; length: 14; D: TRBD2; J: TRBJ2-7; DNA: TGTGCCATCCGAGCGGGGGGGGATAATTACGAGCAGTACTTC; CDR3: CAIRAGGDNYEQYF
size: few; V: TRBV11-2; length: 14; D: -; J: TRBJ2-2; DNA: TGTGCCAGCAGCTTAGTACCGAACACCGGGGAGCTGTTTTTT; CDR3: CASSLVPNTGELFF
size: -; V: TRBV5-1; length: 15; D: TRBD2; J: TRBJ2-5; DNA: TGCGCCAGCAGCCCGACCGGGACTAGCGAAGAGACCCAGTACTTC; CDR3: CASSPTGTSEETQYF
size: -; V: TRBV10-3; length: 16; D: TRBD1; J: TRBJ2-2; DNA: TGTGCCATCAGTGAGTCCGGGACAGTGAACACCGGGGAGCTGTTTTTT; CDR3: CAISESGTVNTGELFF
size: -; V: TRBV28; length: 14; D: -; J: TRBJ1-2; DNA: TGTGCCAGCAGTTTACGGGGATTTAACTATGGCTACACCTTC; CDR3: CASSLRGFNYGYTF
size: -; V: TRBV2; length: 14; D: -; J: TRBJ2-5; DNA: TGTGCCAGCAGTGAAGCGCTAGTGGGAGAGACCCAGTACTTC; CDR3: CASSEALVGETQYF
size: -; V: TRBV27; length: 13; D: TRBD1; J: TRBJ1-4; DNA: TGTGCCAGCAGGGGACAGGGAGGGGAAAAACTGTTTTTT; CDR3: CASRGQGGEKLFF
size: -; V: TRBV7-2; length: 11; D: -; J: TRBJ1-2; DNA: TGTGCCAGCAGCCCCTTCTATGGCTACACCTTC; CDR3: CASSPFYGYTF
size: -; V: TRBV6-5; length: 14; D: -; J: TRBJ1-5; DNA: TGTGCCAGCAAACAGGATTATAGCAATCAGCCCCAGCATTTT; CDR3: CASKQDYSNQPQHF
size: -; V: TRBV27; length: 14; D: -; J: TRBJ2-7; DNA: TGTGCCAGCAGGAAACAGAGGAACGTCTACGAGCAGTACTTC; CDR3: CASRKQRNVYEQYF
size: few; V: TRBV5-1; length: 17; D: -; J: TRBJ1-3; DNA: TGCGCCAGCAGCTTACTGGGGGCTGCCAATAGTGGAAACACCATATATTTT; CDR3: CASSLLGAANSGNTIYF
size: -; V: TRBV7-3; length: 16; D: -; J: TRBJ1-1; DNA: TGTGCCAGCAGCTCCCAGGGAGGGATGGTGAACACTGAAGCTTTCTTT; CDR3: CASSSQGGMVNTEAFF
size: -; V: TRBV6-5; length: 14; D: -; J: TRBJ2-2; DNA: TGTGCCAGCAAAGTGGGTTGGAACACCGGGGAGCTGTTTTTT; CDR3: CASKVGWNTGELFF
size: -; V: TRBV5-1; length: 14; D: -; J: TRBJ2-5; DNA: TGCGCCAGCAGCTTGATACAGGGCCAAGAGACCCAGTACTTC; CDR3: CASSLIQGQETQYF
size: -; V: TRBV11-2; length: 12; D: -; J: TRBJ2-7; DNA: TGTGCCAGCAGCTGGGGCTCCTACGAGCAGTACTTC; CDR3: CASSWGSYEQYF
size: once; V: TRBV11-2; length: 12; D: TRBD1; J: TRBJ1-1; DNA: TGTGCCAGCAGCCTGACAGGGACTGAAGCTTTCTTT; CDR3: CASSLTGTEAFF
size: -; V: TRBV19; length: 14; D: TRBD2; J: TRBJ2-3; DNA: TGTGCCAGTAGTATCGAGCGGGGGGGAGATACGCAGTATTTT; CDR3: CASSIERGGDTQYF
size: -; V: TRBV12-3/TRBV12-4; length: 13; D: -; J: TRBJ1-5; DNA: TGTGCCAGCACTACCGTGGGGAATCAGCCCCAGCATTTT; CDR3: CASTTVGNQPQHF
size: -; V: TRBV9; length: 14; D: -; J: TRBJ2-5; DNA: TGTGCCAGCAGCGTAGGGGTCCGGGGAGAGACCCAGTACTTC; CDR3: CASSVGVRGETQYF
size: -; V: TRBV18; length: 14; D: -; J: TRBJ1-2; DNA: TGTGCCAGCTCACCGGACTCTTCTAACTATGGCTACACCTTC; CDR3: CASSPDSSNYGYTF
size: -; V: TRBV19; length: 14; D: TRBD1; J: TRBJ2-1; DNA: TGTGCCAGTAGTTGGGGACAGGGAGGCAATGAGCAGTTCTTC; CDR3: CASSWGQGGNEQFF
size: -; V: TRBV5-1; length: 15; D: TRBD2; J: TRBJ2-6; DNA: TGCGCCAGCAGCTTTACGGGAGGTGGGGCCAACGTCCTGACTTTC; CDR3: CASSFTGGGANVLTF
size: -; V: TRBV7-2; length: 14; D: -; J: TRBJ1-2; DNA: TGTGCCAGCAGTCCTTATATAGATCGCTATGGCTACACCTTC; CDR3: CASSPYIDRYGYTF
size: -; V: TRBV28; length: 17; D: -; J: TRBJ1-6; DNA: TGTGCCAGCACTCCCTTGGCATATGGCAAGGAAAATTCACCCCTCCACTTT; CDR3: CASTPLAYGKENSPLHF
size: -; V: TRBV12-3/TRBV12-4; length: 13; D: -; J: TRBJ1-2; DNA: TGTGCCAGCAGGATGGGGGCACCCTATGGCTACACCTTC; CDR3: CASRMGAPYGYTF
size: -; V: TRBV19; length: 13; D: -; J: TRBJ2-1; DNA: TGTGCCACCGCTGGCCGCGACGGCCTTGAGCAGTTCTTC; CDR3: CATAGRDGLEQFF
size: -; V: TRBV7-9; length: 12; D: -; J: TRBJ1-5; DNA: TGTGCCAGCAGCTCGGGCAGGCAGCCCCAGCATTTT; CDR3: CASSSGRQPQHF
size: -; V: TRBV7-7; length: 13; D: TRBD1; J: TRBJ2-5; DNA: TGTGCTAGCAGCCCGACAGGGGGAGAGACCCAGTACTTC; CDR3: CASSPTGGETQYF
size: -; V: TRBV7-9; length: 16; D: -; J: TRBJ2-7; DNA: TGTGCCAGCAGCTTAGAGGTTGGGCAGGGAGCCTACGAGCAGTACTTC; CDR3: CASSLEVGQGAYEQYF
size: -; V: TRBV4-3; length: 15; D: TRBD1; J: TRBJ2-2; DNA: TGCGCCAGCAGCCGAGGGACAGGGAACACCGGGGAGCTGTTTTTT; CDR3: CASSRGTGNTGELFF
size: -; V: TRBV11-2; length: 14; D: -; J: TRBJ1-1; DNA: TGTGCCAGCACCCCGGGACCGATAAACACTGAAGCTTTCTTT; CDR3: CASTPGPINTEAFF
size: -; V: TRBV7-9; length: 15; D: TRBD1; J: TRBJ2-5; DNA: TGTGCCAGCAGCTCCCGGGACAGACTCCAAGAGACCCAGTACTTC; CDR3: CASSSRDRLQETQYF
size: -; V: TRBV6-5; length: 15; D: -; J: TRBJ2-1; DNA: TGTGCCAGCAGTTACTCGAAGACGCCTTACAATGAGCAGTTCTTC; CDR3: CASSYSKTPYNEQFF
size: -; V: TRBV12-5; length: 15; D: -; J: TRBJ2-7; DNA: TGTGCTAGTGGGTGGGGGACACCGGCCTCCTACGAGCAGTACTTC; CDR3: CASGWGTPASYEQYF
size: -; V: TRBV4-1; length: 14; D: -; J: TRBJ2-7; DNA: TGCGCCAGCAGCCCGAAGGGAACAGGTTACGAGCAGTACTTC; CDR3: CASSPKGTGYEQYF
size: -; V: TRBV4-2; length: 16; D: -; J: TRBJ1-4; DNA: TGTGCCAGCAGCCAAGATCGGTCCAGGGGAAATGAAAAACTGTTTTTT; CDR3: CASSQDRSRGNEKLFF
size: -; V: TRBV7-2; length: 14; D: -; J: TRBJ2-1; DNA: TGTGCCAGCAACCGTGGAGGGGTATACAATGAGCAGTTCTTC; CDR3: CASNRGGVYNEQFF
size: -; V: TRBV19; length: 12; D: -; J: TRBJ1-3; DNA: TGTGCCAGTAGGGGGGCTGGAAACACCATATATTTT; CDR3: CASRGAGNTIYF
size: -; V: TRBV11-3; length: 15; D: TRBD1; J: TRBJ1-1; DNA: TGTGCCAGCAGCCCCGGACAGGGAATGAACACTGAAGCTTTCTTT; CDR3: CASSPGQGMNTEAFF
size: -; V: TRBV3-1/TRBV3-2; length: 15; D: -; J: TRBJ2-5; DNA: TGTGCCAGCAGCCAAGGGGTGGGGCTGGGGGAGACCCAGTACTTC; CDR3: CASSQGVGLGETQYF
size: -; V: TRBV6-1; length: 17; D: -; J: TRBJ1-3; DNA: TGTGCCAGCATTGACCCCAGGAGTTCAAGCTCTGGAAACACCATATATTTT; CDR3: CASIDPRSSSSGNTIYF
size: -; V: TRBV9; length: 15; D: -; J: TRBJ2-3; DNA: TGTGCCAGCAGCGTAGATGGCAAACCCACAGATACGCAGTATTTT; CDR3: CASSVDGKPTDTQYF
size: -; V: TRBV6-6; length: 13; D: -; J: TRBJ1-5; DNA: TGTGCCAGCAGTTACAATAGCAATCAGCCCCAGCATTTT; CDR3: CASSYNSNQPQHF
size: -; V: TRBV7-2; length: 13; D: -; J: TRBJ1-1; DNA: TGTGCCAGCAGCCCTACACGGAACACTGAAGCTTTCTTT; CDR3: CASSPTRNTEAFF
size: -; V: TRBV9; length: 13; D: -; J: TRBJ1-5; DNA: TGTGCCAGCAGCGGACAGGATCGTCAGCCCCAGCATTTT; CDR3: CASSGQDRQPQHF
size: -; V: TRBV5-1; length: 14; D: TRBD2; J: TRBJ2-3; DNA: TGCGCCAGCAGCTTGGAGGACGGGGGGACTACGCAGTATTTT; CDR3: CASSLEDGGTTQYF